Presented here are 29 T cell receptor beta chains from one specimen sequenced in a study of blood T cells in healthy people across ages. A J-beta primer mix and a sample-barcoded 5' primer were used in a second PCR of about 7 to 12 cycles. TCRdb itself ran the 5' RACE reads through MiXCR, one entry per CDR3 protein. Of some 670,000 distinct CDR3 sequences in the sample, over 40% were seen once. The sequenced material came from blood. Source of these receptors: a woman at least 80 years old in good health.

The rearrangement links TRBV10-3 to TRBJ2-7, with a weak D call TRBD2 (6 bases). The J call may be in error: the DNA end matches TRBJ2-5 better. The CDR3 is 13 residues long. Germline V gene sequence: CDR1 ENHRY, CDR2 SYGVKD. The CDR3 region is CAISDWDSETQYF. The CDR3 DNA sequence: TGTGCCATCAGTGATTGGGACTCAGAGACCCAGTACTTC.

This clonotype was picked up one time. This chain joins TRBV20-1 and TRBJ2-3; 13 positions match TRBD2. Germline V gene data show CDR1 as DFQATT and CDR2 as SNEGSKA (reference sequence). With V trimmed by 6 bases and J by 2 bases, 11 bases remained unmatched. The CDR3 is 17 residues long. In nucleotides, the CDR3 is TGCAGTGCCATGACTAGCGGGAGGCCGCTTACCACAGATACGCAGTATTTT. Translated, it gives CSAMTSGRPLTTDTQYF.

The gene calls are TRBV20-1 and TRBJ1-5; D is unresolved. CDR1 DFQATT and CDR2 SNEGSKA come from the germline V gene (reference sequence). The CDR3 contains 12 residues. The germline V and J ends were trimmed by 3 bases and 0 bases, with 3 bases remaining between them. The DNA for the CDR3 is TGCAGTGCTAGGAATAGCAATCAGCCCCAGCATTTT. It is translated as CSARNSNQPQHF.

This clonotype was observed at least ten times. This chain links TRBV20-1 with TRBJ2-5; 7 nucleotides agree with TRBD1. J gave up 5 bases and V 6 bases, and 9 bases lay outside the gene matches. CDR1 DFQATT and CDR2 SNEGSKA come from the germline V gene (reference sequence). CDR3 length: 13 residues. This chain's CDR3 is CSAGNSRGETQYF. The CDR3 DNA is TGCAGTGCGGGAAATTCCAGGGGGGAGACCCAGTACTTC.

The table lists this clonotype with a few counts. The chain links TRBV28 to TRBJ1-2; D remains ambiguous. CDR1 is MDHEN, CDR2 SYDVKM, per germline. This CDR3 comprises 13 residues. Trimming removed 5 bases from V and 7 bases from J, with 14 bases in between. Written as DNA, the CDR3 is TGTGCCAGCAGTGCCGGACCGCTTGGTGGCTACACCTTC. As protein: CASSAGPLGGYTF.

This clonotype has at least ten counts. The rearrangement links TRBV6-6 to TRBJ1-3, with a tentative D call TRBD1 (6 bases). V lost 8 bases, J lost 1 base, and 15 bases lay in between. This CDR3 is 15 amino acids long. Germline V gene sequence: CDR1 MNHNY, CDR2 SVGAGI (reference sequence). The CDR3 is CASGNRAPSGNTIYF. CDR3 DNA sequence: TGTGCCAGCGGCAACAGGGCCCCTTCTGGAAACACCATATATTTT.

Ten or more counts support this clonotype. The chain couples TRBV7-9 to TRBJ2-5; 8 positions agree with TRBD2. Looked up from germline, CDR1 is SEHNR and CDR2 is FQNEAQ (reference sequence). The CDR3 is made up of 17 amino acids. J lost 2 bases, V lost 6 bases, and 14 bases had no gene match. The CDR3 DNA sequence: TGTGCCAGCAGATCTACCAGCGGGAGACTGCCACAAGAGACCCAGTACTTC. Its protein is CASRSTSGRLPQETQYF. Combining the CDR3 with reference TRBV7-9 and TRBJ2-5 gives the whole variable domain DTGVSQNPRHKITKRGQNVTFRCDPISEHNRLYWYRQTLGQGPEFLTYFQNEAQLEKSRLLSDRFSAERPKGSFSTLEIQRTEQGDSAMYLCASRSTSGRLPQETQYFGPGTRLLVL.

CDR3 loop: CASSLGLAGNPHNEQFF. In nucleotides, the CDR3 is TGCGCCAGCAGCTTAGGACTAGCGGGGAACCCCCACAATGAGCAGTTCTTC. The chain has TRBV5-1 and TRBJ2-1, with TRBD2 identical over 12 bases. V lost 2 bases and J lost 5; bases outside the gene matches: 8. The germline gives CDR1 SGHRS, CDR2 YFSETQ. The CDR3 has 17 amino acids.

In the case of this clonotype: Being one base from a much bigger clone, this may be a read error. V and J are TRBV5-1 and TRBJ2-3, with D hard to call. The V end lost 0 bases, the J end lost 3 bases, and 11 bases lay between the germline ends. CDR1 SGHRS and CDR2 YFSETQ come from the germline V gene. The CDR3 length is 15 residues. CDR3 sequence: CASSLDSNVTDTQYF. In DNA form, the CDR3 reads TGCGCCAGCAGCTTGGATTCGAACGTGACAGATACGCAGTATTTT. Supplemented by reference TRBV5-1 and TRBJ2-3, the full variable domain reads KAGVTQTPRYLIKTRGQQVTLSCSPISGHRSVSWYQQTPGQGLQFLFEYFSETQRNKGNFPGRFSGRQFSNSRSEMNVSTLELGDSALYLCASSLDSNVTDTQYFGPGTRLTVL.

The chain employs TRBV5-1 and TRBJ2-7, with 11 bases fitting TRBD2. J lost 10 bases, V lost 1 base, and 13 bases had no gene match. The germline gives CDR1 SGHRS, CDR2 YFSETQ. CDR3 length: 16 residues. CDR3 residues: CASSLWLAGGASVQYF. CDR3 nucleotides: TGCGCCAGCAGCTTGTGGCTAGCGGGAGGAGCTAGTGTTCAGTACTTC.

The gene calls are TRBV21-1 and TRBJ1-6; the D call TRBD1 from the table was never checked on the DNA. TRBV21-1 is listed as a pseudogene. The CDR3 is 13 residues long. In DNA form, the CDR3 reads TGTGCCAGCACGGAGGCGCGGAATTCACCCCTCCACTTT. This translates into CASTEARNSPLHF.

This clonotype has more than one count but fewer than ten. This chain joins TRBV3-1 and TRBJ1-2; D uncertain. Trimming pared 1 base from V and 4 bases from J, leaving 13 bases between. CDR1 LGHDT and CDR2 YNNKEL come from the germline V gene (reference sequence). The CDR3 has 15 residues. CDR3: CASSQVAENRYGYTF. CDR3 coding DNA: TGTGCCAGCAGCCAAGTTGCGGAAAACCGCTATGGCTACACCTTC.

This chain uses TRBV6-1 with TRBJ2-7; 8 nucleotides agree with TRBD1. The ends lost 7 bases at V and 1 base at J; junction bases unmatched: 3. The CDR3 runs to 13 residues. Germline CDR1 and CDR2: MNHNS and SASEGT. CDR3 region: CASNGQGSYEQYF. CDR3 in DNA: TGTGCCAGCAACGGACAGGGTTCCTACGAGCAGTACTTC.

The chain has TRBV6-1 and TRBJ1-5; 7 nucleotides match TRBD1. Germline V gives CDR1 MNHNS, CDR2 SASEGT. CDR3 length equals 15 residues. V was pared by 6 bases and J by 5 bases, with 10 bases of the junction left unmatched. As DNA, the CDR3 is TGTGCCAGCAGAAGAACAGGGGACTCCTATCAGCCCCAGCATTTT. It specifies CASRRTGDSYQPQHF.

This chain links TRBV13 with TRBJ2-5; 13 bases agree with TRBD2. The germline V gene encodes CDR1 PRHDT and CDR2 FYEKMQ (reference sequence). This CDR3 is built from 15 residues. V gave up 4 bases and J gave up 11 bases; unmatched junction bases: 10. CDR3 sequence: CASSWGLAGTNEQYF. The CDR3 DNA follows: TGTGCCAGCAGCTGGGGACTAGCGGGAACTAATGAGCAGTACTTC.

The chain couples TRBV28 to TRBJ1-1, with D tentatively TRBD1 (5 bases). Germline CDR1 is MDHEN and CDR2 is SYDVKM. Trimming pared 9 bases from V and 1 base from J, leaving 15 bases between. The CDR3 consists of 14 residues. CDR3 protein: CASTIFRANTEAFF. The CDR3 DNA sequence: TGTGCCAGTACGATCTTCAGGGCGAACACTGAAGCTTTCTTT.

In this sample, this clonotype turned up many times. This chain uses TRBV28 with TRBJ1-2, with TRBD1 as a possible D gene (6 bases). This CDR3 region has 13 residues. Per the germline V gene, CDR1 is MDHEN and CDR2 is SYDVKM. V was pared by 11 bases and J by 2 bases, with 15 bases between. CDR3 coding DNA: TGTGCCGGGGGGGCGCTTCGGAACTATGGCTACACCTTC. Encoded protein: CAGGALRNYGYTF.

The chain is built from TRBV12-3 or TRBV12-4 and TRBJ2-1; 8 bases agree with TRBD2. J lost 7 bases, V lost 7 bases, and 9 bases had no gene match. This CDR3 spans 14 amino acids. The DNA for the CDR3 is TGTGCCAGCACCCGGGAGGGTGGTTTGAATGAGCAGTTCTTC. Its protein product is CASTREGGLNEQFF.

This clonotype was detected only a few times. The J gene is TRBJ1-2, the V gene TRBV20-1; D gene ambiguous. The germline V gene has CDR1 DFQATT and CDR2 SNEGSKA (reference sequence). The CDR3 has 13 amino acids. Trimming took 7 bases from V and 6 from J, leaving 18 bases between them. The CDR3 protein is CSVVSGSMNGYTF. CDR3 sequence (DNA): TGCAGTGTAGTTTCCGGGAGTATGAATGGCTACACCTTC.

The rearrangement links TRBV6-7 to TRBJ1-5; D gene uncertain. TRBV6-7 is an ORF, with its function uncertain. CDR3 size: 12 residues. CDR3 DNA sequence: TGTGCAGAAGGCCCCCGTTATGGGCCCCAGCATTTT. Its translation: CAEGPRYGPQHF.

About this clonotype itself: A much more abundant neighbour one base away suggests this may be a read error. The rearrangement joins TRBV5-1 to TRBJ2-1; 8 bases are a match to TRBD2. Looked up from germline, CDR1 is SGHRS and CDR2 is YFSETQ. V was clipped by 4 bases and J by 5 bases; unmatched bases: 8. This CDR3 contains 15 residues. The CDR3 region has the DNA TGCGCCAGCAGCGACAGCGGGAGTATGGACAATGAGCAGTTCTTC. Translated, it gives CASSDSGSMDNEQFF.

The chain links TRBV2 to TRBJ2-1, with D possibly being TRBD1 (6 bases). CDR3 size: 14 residues. Per germline, CDR1 SNHLY and CDR2 FYNNEI. Trimming pared 4 bases from V and 5 bases from J, leaving 12 bases between. This chain's CDR3 is CASSVRDNNNEQFF. The CDR3 DNA reads as TGTGCCAGCAGTGTCAGGGACAACAACAATGAGCAGTTCTTC.

This chain joins TRBV4-1 and TRBJ2-1; 12 positions match TRBD2. V dropped 2 bases and J dropped 8; count of bases not matched to a gene: 4. The CDR3 is made up of 15 amino acids. Per the germline V gene, CDR1 is MGHRA and CDR2 is YSYEKL. CDR3 in amino acids: CASSQPTSGGYEQFF. In DNA form, the CDR3 reads TGCGCCAGCAGCCAACCGACTAGCGGGGGCTATGAGCAGTTCTTC.

Ten or more counts support this clonotype. This chain links TRBV6-6 with TRBJ2-1, with 7 bases identical to TRBD2. J was trimmed by 15 bases and V by 2 bases; bases with no gene match: 13. The CDR3 runs 14 residues. From germline, CDR1 is MNHNY and CDR2 SVGAGI (reference sequence). DNA for the CDR3: TGTGCCAGCAGTTACACCCGCCCAGCGGGATGGCCGTTCTTC. Translating gives CASSYTRPAGWPFF.

This clonotype occurred once. This chain joins TRBV20-1 and TRBJ2-5, with TRBD2 as a possible D gene (6 bases). The ends were cut back, 7 bases at V and 2 bases at J, with 11 bases in the middle. The CDR3 runs to 12 residues. Germline-derived CDR1 and CDR2 are DFQATT and SNEGSKA (reference sequence). In DNA form, the CDR3 reads TGCAGTGGCGGGGAAACGCAAGAGACCCAGTACTTC. This translates into CSGGETQETQYF.

This clonotype was found a few times. This chain links TRBV27 with TRBJ2-1; 9 nucleotides line up with TRBD2. The CDR3 extends over 14 amino acids. Germline lookup yields CDR1 MNHEY and CDR2 SMNVEV (reference sequence). V trimming: 3 bases; J trimming: 7 bases; junction bases outside the gene matches: 4. CDR3 amino acids: CASSFWRGGNEQFF. CDR3 sequence (DNA): TGTGCCAGCAGTTTCTGGCGGGGGGGTAATGAGCAGTTCTTC.

J is TRBJ1-6 and V is TRBV5-1; D might be TRBD1 (6 bases). V was clipped by 2 bases and J by 10 bases, with 16 bases between them. The CDR3 is 15 amino acids. The germline CDR1 and CDR2 sequences are SGHRS and YFSETQ. CDR3: CASSFGLGASSPLHF. The CDR3 bases are TGCGCCAGCAGCTTCGGACTGGGGGCTAGCTCACCCCTCCACTTT.

This clonotype was picked up many times. J is TRBJ1-2 and V is TRBV19; D not resolved. The CDR3 runs 12 residues. CDR1 LNHDA and CDR2 SQIVND come from the germline V gene (reference sequence). Trimming took off 7 bases at V and 2 bases at J, with 8 bases between the two ends. CDR3 nucleotide sequence: TGTGCCAGTAACGGTCGAAACTATGGCTACACCTTC. It codes for CASNGRNYGYTF.

Worth noting for this clonotype: Given a much more abundant clone one base away, this may be a read error. The gene calls are TRBV5-1 and TRBJ2-7; D possibly corresponds to TRBD2 (6 bases). Germline assignment: CDR1 SGHRS and CDR2 YFSETQ. The CDR3 is made up of 14 amino acids. V lost 6 bases and J 7 bases, leaving 20 bases between the germline ends. The CDR3 sequence is CASTGIAAYNEQYF. The DNA for the CDR3 is TGCGCCAGCACGGGGATAGCGGCCTACAATGAGCAGTACTTC.